In this sample, the clone carrying this T cell receptor (beta chain) turned up many times. The target antigen is unknown. The record originates from a study of T cells after posttransplantation cyclophosphamide. Trimming stripped 4 bases from V and 5 bases from J, with 7 bases between. CDR1 and CDR2 from the germline V gene are LGHNA and YNFKEQ. The CDR3 runs to 12 residues. Whole-study findings and limits: After PTCy, TRB diversity resembled that of CNI/methotrexate controls. Later blood repertoires were often dominated by clones from the donor CD8+ memory compartment.

Method: immunoSEQ multiplex PCR; TCRdb's copy keeps in-frame clones and lacks some. Observed are approximately 26,000 clones, no singletons, with the top ten taking approximately 4.8%. The sequence was collected from a woman in her fifties or sixties in good health, CMV-negative, and a related stem cell transplant donor. Sequencing used PBMCs. V usage is TRBV4-2 and J usage is TRBJ2-3; a possible D gene is TRBD2 (6 bases). In DNA form, the CDR3 reads TGTGCCAGCAGCCCGCGGGGAGATACGCAGTATTTT. Translating gives CASSPRGDTQYF.